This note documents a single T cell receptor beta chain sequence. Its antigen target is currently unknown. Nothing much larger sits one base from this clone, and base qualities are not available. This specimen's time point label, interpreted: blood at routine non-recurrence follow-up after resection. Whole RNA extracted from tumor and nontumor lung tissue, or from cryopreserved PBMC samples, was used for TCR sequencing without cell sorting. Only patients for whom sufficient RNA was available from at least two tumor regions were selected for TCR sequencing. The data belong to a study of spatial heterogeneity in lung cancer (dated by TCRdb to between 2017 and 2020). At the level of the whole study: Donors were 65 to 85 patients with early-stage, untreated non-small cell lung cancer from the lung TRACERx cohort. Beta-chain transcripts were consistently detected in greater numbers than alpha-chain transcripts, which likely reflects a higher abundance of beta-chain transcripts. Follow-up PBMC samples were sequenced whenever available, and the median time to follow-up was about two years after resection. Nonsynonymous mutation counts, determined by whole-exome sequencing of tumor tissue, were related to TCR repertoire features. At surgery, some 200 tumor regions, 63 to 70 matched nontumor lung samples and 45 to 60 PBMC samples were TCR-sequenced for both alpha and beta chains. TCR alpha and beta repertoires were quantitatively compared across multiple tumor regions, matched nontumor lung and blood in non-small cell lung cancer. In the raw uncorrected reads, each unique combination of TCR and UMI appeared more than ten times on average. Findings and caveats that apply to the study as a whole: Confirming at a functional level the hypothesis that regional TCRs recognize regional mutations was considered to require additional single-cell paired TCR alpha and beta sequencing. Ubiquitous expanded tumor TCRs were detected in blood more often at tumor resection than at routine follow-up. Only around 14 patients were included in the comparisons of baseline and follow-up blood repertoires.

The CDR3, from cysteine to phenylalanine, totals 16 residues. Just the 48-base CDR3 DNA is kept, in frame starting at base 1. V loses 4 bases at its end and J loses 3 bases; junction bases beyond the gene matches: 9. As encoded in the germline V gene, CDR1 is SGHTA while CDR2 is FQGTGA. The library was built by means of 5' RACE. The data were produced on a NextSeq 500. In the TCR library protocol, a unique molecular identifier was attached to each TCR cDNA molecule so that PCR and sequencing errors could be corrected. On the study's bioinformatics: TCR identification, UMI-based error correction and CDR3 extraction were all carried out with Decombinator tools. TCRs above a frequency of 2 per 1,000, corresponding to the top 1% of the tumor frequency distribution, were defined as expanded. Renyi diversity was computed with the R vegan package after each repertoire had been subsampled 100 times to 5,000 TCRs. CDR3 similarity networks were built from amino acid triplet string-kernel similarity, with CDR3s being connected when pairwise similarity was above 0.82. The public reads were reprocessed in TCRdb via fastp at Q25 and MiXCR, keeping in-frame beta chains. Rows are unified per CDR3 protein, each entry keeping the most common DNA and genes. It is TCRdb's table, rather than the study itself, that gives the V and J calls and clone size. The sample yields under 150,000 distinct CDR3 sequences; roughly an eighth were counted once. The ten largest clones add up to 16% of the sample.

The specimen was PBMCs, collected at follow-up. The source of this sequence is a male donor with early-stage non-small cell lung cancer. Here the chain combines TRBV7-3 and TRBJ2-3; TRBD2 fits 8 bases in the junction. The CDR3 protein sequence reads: CASSSVGGGPTDTQYF. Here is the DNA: TGTGCCAGCAGCTCCGTAGGCGGGGGGCCTACAGATACGCAGTATTTT.